The 2 T cell receptor beta chains in this list originate from one sample, sequenced in a study of T cell changes during pregnancy in multiple sclerosis. Clones were sequenced by immunoSEQ multiplex PCR, and TCRdb holds only the in-frame ones, with some missing. The profile shows about 100,000 clones, roughly 93% of them singletons. This sample comprised peripheral blood, obtained before pregnancy. The receptors stem from a female donor with multiple sclerosis, enrolled in a pregnancy study.

J is TRBJ1-4 and V is TRBV19; 9 bases are a match to TRBD1. Per the germline V gene, CDR1 is LNHDA and CDR2 is SQIVND (reference sequence). V lost 7 bases, J lost 0 bases, and 21 bases stayed unmatched. CDR3 size: 21 residues. Written as DNA, the CDR3 is TGTGCCAGTACCCCGGCGCTGATACCTAGGACAGGGGAAGCAACTAATGAAAAACTGTTTTTT. This gives the protein CASTPALIPRTGEATNEKLFF.

The chain uses TRBV19 and TRBJ1-5; D gene ambiguous. The V end lost 1 base, the J end lost 4 bases, and 8 bases lay between the germline ends. CDR3 length: 14 amino acids. Germline loops: CDR1 LNHDA, CDR2 SQIVND (reference sequence). The CDR3, as DNA: TGTGCCAGTAGTATAGCGGCGGGAAATCAGCCCCAGCATTTT. This gives the protein CASSIAAGNQPQHF.